The T cell receptor beta chain under discussion was sequenced for a study of post-analysis software for immune sequencing data. Study-wide context: Several disease courses (relapsing-remitting, secondary progressive and progressive-relapsing) of multiple sclerosis were included. General study points: In patients, TRBV5-6, TRBV5-1 and TRBV20-1 belonged to roughly five TRBV segments found more frequently than in controls. Pronounced co-clustering by F measure was evident among identically batched samples. Multiple sclerosis patients showed significantly lower normalized Chao1 diversity than controls did.

This CDR3 comprises 15 residues. Germline V gene sequence: CDR1 SGHRS, CDR2 YFSETQ. V was pared by 2 bases and J by 6 bases, with 5 bases of the junction left unmatched. Libraries were made from TCR beta cDNA, and they carried unique molecular identifiers. Some 500,000 cDNA molecules were obtained per 1 to 10 million input T cells. Each CDR3 protein is one row after TCRdb ran MiXCR on the PCR reads. The sample has about 820,000 distinct CDR3 sequences; approximately 50% are singletons. As regards this clonotype: Its antigen is currently unknown.

The TCR comes from a girl aged 5 to 17 with multiple sclerosis. The material sequenced was blood. This chain uses TRBV5-1 with TRBJ1-6, with 7 bases aligning to TRBD1. CDR3: CASSLRQGRNSPLHF. The CDR3 DNA reads as TGCGCCAGCAGCTTAAGACAGGGTCGTAATTCACCCCTCCACTTT.